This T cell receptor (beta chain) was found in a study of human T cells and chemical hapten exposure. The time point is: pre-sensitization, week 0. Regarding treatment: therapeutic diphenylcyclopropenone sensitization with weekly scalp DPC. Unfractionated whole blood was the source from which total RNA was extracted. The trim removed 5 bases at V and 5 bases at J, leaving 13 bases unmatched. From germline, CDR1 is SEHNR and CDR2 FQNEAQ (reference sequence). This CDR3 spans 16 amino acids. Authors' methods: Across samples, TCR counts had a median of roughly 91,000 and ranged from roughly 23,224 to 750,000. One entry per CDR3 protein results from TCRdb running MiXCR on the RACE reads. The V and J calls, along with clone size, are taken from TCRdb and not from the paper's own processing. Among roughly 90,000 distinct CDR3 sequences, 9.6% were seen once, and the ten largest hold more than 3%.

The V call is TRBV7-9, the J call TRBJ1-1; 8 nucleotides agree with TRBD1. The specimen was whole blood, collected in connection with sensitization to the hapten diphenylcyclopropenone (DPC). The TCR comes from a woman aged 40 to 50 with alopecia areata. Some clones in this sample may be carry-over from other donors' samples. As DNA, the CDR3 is TGTGCCAGCAGCCGGAGGCTCAGGGGGCTCGGGACTGAAGCTTTCTTT. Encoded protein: CASSRRLRGLGTEAFF.